One sample yielded the 20 T cell receptor beta chains listed below, sequenced in a study of T cells in Graves' hyperthyroidism and ophthalmopathy. Researchers took RNA transcripts and amplified the TCR beta CDR3 regions from them. In the first-round RT-PCR of the TCR CDR3, the HTBI primer set was used. TCRdb reanalysed the multiplex PCR reads using MiXCR and keeps one entry per CDR3 protein. This table has some 360,000 distinct CDR3 sequences, about 14% appearing once. The sequenced sample consisted of blood. These receptors originate from a woman aged 55 to 70 with Graves' hyperthyroidism.

This clonotype was counted at least ten times. This chain links TRBV29-1 with TRBJ2-5; 10 nucleotides line up with TRBD2. From germline, CDR1 is SQVTM and CDR2 ANQGSEA. V lost 4 bases, J lost 3 bases, and 5 bases stayed unmatched. The CDR3 sequence is 14 residues long. The CDR3 bases are TGCAGCGTTGTAGGGCTAGCGGGAGAAGAGACCCAGTACTTC. Protein sequence: CSVVGLAGEETQYF.

The sample holds many counts of this clonotype. The CDR3 here is CSARDGGSSYNEQFF. The CDR3 DNA follows: TGCAGTGCTAGAGACGGCGGGAGCTCCTACAATGAGCAGTTCTTC. The genes are TRBV20-1 and TRBJ2-1; 7 bases agree with TRBD2. The CDR3 extends over 15 amino acids. Per the germline V gene, CDR1 is DFQATT and CDR2 is SNEGSKA (reference sequence). Trimming removed 0 bases from V and 0 bases from J; junction bases left unmatched: 2.

This clonotype appeared many times. V and J are TRBV12-3 or TRBV12-4 and TRBJ2-2, with 8 nucleotides matching TRBD1. Trimming took 6 bases from V and 5 from J; bases not matched to a gene: 8. CDR3 length: 15 amino acids. This chain's CDR3 is CASRQGARGTGELFF. The CDR3 nucleotides are TGTGCCAGCAGGCAGGGGGCTCGAGGGACCGGGGAGCTGTTTTTT.

V and J are TRBV5-1 and TRBJ2-5; 7 bases map to TRBD2. The CDR3 length is 14 residues. The germline V gene has CDR1 SGHRS and CDR2 YFSETQ. V was clipped by 4 bases and J by 3 bases; unmatched bases: 6. The CDR3 is CASSGGRVEETQYF. The CDR3, as DNA: TGCGCCAGCAGCGGAGGGAGGGTAGAAGAGACCCAGTACTTC. The variable domain in full, completed from reference TRBV5-1 and TRBJ2-5, reads KAGVTQTPRYLIKTRGQQVTLSCSPISGHRSVSWYQQTPGQGLQFLFEYFSETQRNKGNFPGRFSGRQFSNSRSEMNVSTLELGDSALYLCASSGGRVEETQYFGPGTRLLVL.

CDR3 amino acids: CASSPGHYNEQFF. As DNA, the CDR3 is TGTGCCAGTAGTCCCGGGCACTACAATGAGCAGTTCTTC. This chain connects TRBV19 to TRBJ2-1; D is uncertain. Trimming removed 5 bases from V and 3 bases from J, with 8 bases in between. Germline V gene data show CDR1 as LNHDA and CDR2 as SQIVND (reference sequence). This CDR3 contains 13 residues.

The table lists this clonotype with many counts. The V call is TRBV3-1, the J call TRBJ1-5, with D possibly TRBD1 on 5 matching bases. CDR3 length equals 15 residues. CDR1 is LGHDT, CDR2 YNNKEL, per germline (reference sequence). V was pared by 1 base and J by 7 bases, with 14 bases between. CDR3 sequence (DNA): TGTGCCAGCAGCCAAGGTGGGGCGGAAGGCCAGCCCCAGCATTTT. Protein sequence: CASSQGGAEGQPQHF.

The CDR3 DNA follows: TGTGCCAGCAGCCAAGTGGGGGGGAGTACCTACAATGAGCAGTTCTTC. This codes for CASSQVGGSTYNEQFF. The rearrangement uses TRBV3-1 and TRBJ2-1; 7 bases line up with TRBD2. The V gene end was trimmed by 1 base and the J gene end by 2 bases; junction bases not matched to a gene: 5. Germline assignment: CDR1 LGHDT and CDR2 YNNKEL (reference sequence). The CDR3 covers 16 residues.

This clonotype was detected only once. The chain recombines TRBV10-3 with TRBJ2-3; 8 nucleotides align to TRBD2. With 8 bases clipped from V and 5 bases from J, the junction kept 6 bases outside the gene matches. The CDR3 sequence is 13 residues long. Germline V gene sequence: CDR1 ENHRY, CDR2 SYGVKD. In DNA, the CDR3 is TGTGCCATCCGCGGGGGGCGGGGAGATACGCAGTATTTT. The encoded protein is CAIRGGRGDTQYF.

This clonotype appeared many times. The gene calls are TRBV18 and TRBJ2-7; TRBD1 matches 8 bases. The CDR3 sequence is 15 residues long. Trimming cost V 3 bases and J 8 bases; bases outside gene matches: 12. Germline V gene data show CDR1 as KGHSH and CDR2 as LQKENI. Here the CDR3 DNA reads TGTGCCAGCTCACCGCTCACGGGACAGGTTACGAAGCAGTACTTC. Its protein product is CASSPLTGQVTKQYF.

In this sample, this clonotype turned up many times. The chain combines TRBV3-1 with TRBJ2-7, with TRBD1 as a possible D gene (6 bases). This CDR3 is 14 amino acids long. The V gene's germline CDR1 is LGHDT and CDR2 YNNKEL (reference sequence). Trimming took off 2 bases at V and 6 bases at J, with 14 bases between the two ends. CDR3 sequence reads: CASSQRSGDGEQYF. The CDR3 coding sequence is TGTGCCAGCAGCCAACGGTCAGGGGATGGCGAGCAGTACTTC.

This clonotype was detected ten times or more. The rearrangement links TRBV20-1 to TRBJ2-5; D uncertain. The CDR3 loop spans 14 amino acids. V was cut by 1 base and J by 5 bases, with 14 bases left in between. Germline CDR1 reads DFQATT; CDR2 reads SNEGSKA (reference sequence). The CDR3 protein is CSARGLVGWETQYF. The CDR3 nucleotides read TGCAGTGCTAGAGGACTGGTGGGATGGGAGACCCAGTACTTC.

The chain links TRBV4-1 to TRBJ1-2; D not resolved. The germline gives CDR1 MGHRA, CDR2 YSYEKL. The length of the CDR3 is 16 residues. The ends were cut back, 6 bases at V and 7 bases at J, with 24 bases in the middle. The CDR3 region is CASSPLFEGVLRGYTF. DNA for the CDR3: TGCGCCAGCAGTCCGCTATTCGAGGGCGTGTTACGTGGCTACACCTTC.

This clonotype was seen at least ten times. The chain carries TRBV3-1 and TRBJ2-5; maybe TRBD1 (5 bases). CDR3 length: 12 amino acids. In germline, CDR1 is LGHDT, CDR2 YNNKEL (reference sequence). The ends were cut back, 1 base at V and 13 bases at J, with 13 bases in the middle. The CDR3: CASSQGGAPVYF. The DNA of the CDR3 is TGTGCCAGCAGCCAAGGGGGCGCGCCGGTGTACTTC.

This clonotype has ten or more counts. The chain carries TRBV27 and TRBJ2-1; TRBD2 matches at 9 bases. The length of the CDR3 is 17 residues. Germline V gene data show CDR1 as MNHEY and CDR2 as SMNVEV (reference sequence). The junction had 8 bases not matched to a gene; V was cut back by 1 base and J by 4 bases. The CDR3 nucleotides read TGTGCCAGCAGTTTATGGGGAGCGGGAGGCGATTACAATGAGCAGTTCTTC. Its protein is CASSLWGAGGDYNEQFF.

There are many counts of this clonotype. The rearrangement joins TRBV2 to TRBJ2-3; 14 bases are a match to TRBD2. With 8 bases clipped from V and 0 bases from J, the junction kept 7 bases outside the gene matches. CDR1 SNHLY and CDR2 FYNNEI come from the germline V gene. CDR3 size: 17 residues. The CDR3 region has the DNA TGTGCCAGCCGGAGACTAGCGGGAGGGCCTAGCACAGATACGCAGTATTTT. This gives the protein CASRRLAGGPSTDTQYF.

The rearrangement uses TRBV7-8 and TRBJ2-7, with D possibly called TRBD1 or TRBD2 (5 bases each). Trimming removed 2 bases at V and 0 bases at J, with 8 bases between. Germline values: CDR1 SGHVS, CDR2 FQNEAQ. CDR3 size: 14 residues. CDR3 loop: CASSLYGASYEQYF. CDR3 coding DNA: TGTGCCAGCAGCTTATACGGGGCCTCCTACGAGCAGTACTTC.

The V gene is TRBV15, the J gene TRBJ2-7; TRBD2 agrees at 9 bases. Trimming at V came to 3 bases and at J to 5 bases, leaving 14 bases not matched to a gene. CDR1 is LNHNV and CDR2 is YYDKDF in the germline V gene (reference sequence). This CDR3 comprises 17 residues. The CDR3 nucleotides read TGTGCCACCAGCAGCGGGGTGGGGGCGGGAGGGAATCACGAGCAGTACTTC. This codes for CATSSGVGAGGNHEQYF. The variable domain in full, completed from reference TRBV15 and TRBJ2-7, reads DAMVIQNPRYQVTQFGKPVTLSCSQTLNHNVMYWYQQKSSQAPKLLFHYYDKDFNNEADTPDNFQSRRPNTSFCFLDIRSPGLGDTAMYLCATSSGVGAGGNHEQYFGPGTRLTVT.

The sample holds a few counts of this clonotype. The V and J genes are TRBV25-1 and TRBJ2-1; D possibly corresponds to TRBD1 (6 bases). Trimming removed 1 base from V and 5 bases from J, with 12 bases in between. This CDR3 is built from 15 residues. CDR1 is MGHDK and CDR2 is SYGVNS in the germline V gene. The CDR3 region is CASSEWATGNNEQFF. The CDR3 DNA reads as TGTGCCAGCAGTGAATGGGCCACAGGGAACAATGAGCAGTTCTTC. Combining the CDR3 with reference TRBV25-1 and TRBJ2-1 gives the whole variable domain EADIYQTPRYLVIGTGKKITLECSQTMGHDKMYWYQQDPGMELHLIHYSYGVNSTEKGDLSSESTVSRIRTEHFPLTLESARPSHTSQYLCASSEWATGNNEQFFGPGTRLTVL.

In this sample, this clonotype turned up many times. The gene calls are TRBV28 and TRBJ2-7; 8 positions agree with TRBD1. The V gene's germline CDR1 is MDHEN and CDR2 SYDVKM. J lost 5 bases, V lost 3 bases, and 9 bases had no gene match. The CDR3 has 15 residues. CDR3 protein: CASSLRQGLVHEQYF. CDR3 coding DNA: TGTGCCAGCAGTTTGCGACAGGGGTTAGTACACGAGCAGTACTTC. The variable domain in full, completed from reference TRBV28 and TRBJ2-7, reads DVKVTQSSRYLVKRTGEKVFLECVQDMDHENMFWYRQDPGLGLRLIYFSYDVKMKEKGDIPEGYSVSREKKERFSLILESASTNQTSMYLCASSLRQGLVHEQYFGPGTRLTVT.

This clonotype was observed at least ten times. This rearrangement joins TRBV28 to TRBJ2-7; 15 nucleotides match TRBD2. Germline V CDR1 and CDR2: MDHEN, SYDVKM. J lost 1 base, V lost 7 bases, and 8 bases had no gene match. The length of the CDR3 is 17 residues. The CDR3 bases are TGTGCCAGCATAGGACTAGCGGGAGGGCCGGGGTCCTACGAGCAGTACTTC. Translated: CASIGLAGGPGSYEQYF.